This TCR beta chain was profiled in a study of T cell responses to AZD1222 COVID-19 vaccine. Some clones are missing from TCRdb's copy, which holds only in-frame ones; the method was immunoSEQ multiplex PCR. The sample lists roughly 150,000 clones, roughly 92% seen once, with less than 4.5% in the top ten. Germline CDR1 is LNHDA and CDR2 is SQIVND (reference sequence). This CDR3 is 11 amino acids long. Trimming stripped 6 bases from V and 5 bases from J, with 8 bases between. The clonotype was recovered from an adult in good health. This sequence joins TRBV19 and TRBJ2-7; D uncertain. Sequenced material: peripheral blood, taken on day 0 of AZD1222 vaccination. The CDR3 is CASRNRDEQYF. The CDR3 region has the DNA TGTGCCAGTAGGAACCGGGACGAGCAGTACTTC. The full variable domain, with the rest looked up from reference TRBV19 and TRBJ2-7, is DGGITQSPKYLFRKEGQNVTLSCEQNLNHDAMYWYRQDPGQGLRLIYYSQIVNDFQKGDIAEGYSVSREKKESFPLTVTSAQKNPTAFYLCASRNRDEQYFGPGTRLTVT.